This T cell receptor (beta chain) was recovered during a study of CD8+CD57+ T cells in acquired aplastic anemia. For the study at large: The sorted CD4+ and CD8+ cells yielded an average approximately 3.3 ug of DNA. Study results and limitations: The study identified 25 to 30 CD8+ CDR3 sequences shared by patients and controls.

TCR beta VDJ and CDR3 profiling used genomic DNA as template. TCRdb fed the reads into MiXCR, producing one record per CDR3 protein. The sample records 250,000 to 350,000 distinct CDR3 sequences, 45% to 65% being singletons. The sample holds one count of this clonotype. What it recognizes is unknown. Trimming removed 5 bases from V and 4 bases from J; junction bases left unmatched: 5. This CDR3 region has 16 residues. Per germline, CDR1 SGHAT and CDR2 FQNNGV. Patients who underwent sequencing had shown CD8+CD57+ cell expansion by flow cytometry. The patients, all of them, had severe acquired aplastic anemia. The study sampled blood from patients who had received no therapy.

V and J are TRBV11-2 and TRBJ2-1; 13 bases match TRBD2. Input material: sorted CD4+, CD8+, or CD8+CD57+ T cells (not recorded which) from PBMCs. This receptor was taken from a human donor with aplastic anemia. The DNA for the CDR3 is TGTGCCAGCAGCGAGCGACTAGCGGGGGGTTACAATGAGCAGTTCTTC. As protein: CASSERLAGGYNEQFF.